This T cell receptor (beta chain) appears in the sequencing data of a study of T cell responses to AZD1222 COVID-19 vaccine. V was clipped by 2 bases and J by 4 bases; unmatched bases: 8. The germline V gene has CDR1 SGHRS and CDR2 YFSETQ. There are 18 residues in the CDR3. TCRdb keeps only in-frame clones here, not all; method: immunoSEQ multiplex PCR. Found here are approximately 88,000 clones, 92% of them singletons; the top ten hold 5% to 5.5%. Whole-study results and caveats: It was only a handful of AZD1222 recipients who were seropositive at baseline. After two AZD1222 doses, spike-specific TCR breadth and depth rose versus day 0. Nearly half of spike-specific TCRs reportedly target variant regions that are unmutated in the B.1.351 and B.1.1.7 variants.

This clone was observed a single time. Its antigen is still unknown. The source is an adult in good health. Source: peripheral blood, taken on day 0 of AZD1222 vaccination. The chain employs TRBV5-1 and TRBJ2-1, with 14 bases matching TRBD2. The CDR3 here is CASSFPRLAGGFYNEQFF. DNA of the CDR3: TGCGCCAGCAGCTTCCCTAGACTAGCGGGAGGGTTTTACAATGAGCAGTTCTTC.